This T cell receptor beta chain was recovered during a study of beta chain features in type 1 diabetes. Study-level results: Comparison showed that naive, central memory and Treg TCRB repertoires appeared more similar among patients than among healthy donors. More deletions and fewer insertions at VDJ junctions were seen in type 1 diabetes patients. There was a moderate but significant shortening of TCRB CDR3s in all four CD4+ subsets of Type 1 diabetes patients.

This clone has only a few counts. Its target is not known. The V and J ends lost 4 bases and 0 bases, in that order; junction bases with no gene match: 9. The CDR3 has 17 residues. The V gene's germline CDR1 is SGHVS and CDR2 FQNEAQ. Expressed TCRB transcripts were sequenced because the entire RNA isolate underwent reverse transcription. Regulatory, naive and central memory T cell samples averaged approximately 3.8 million reads. Libraries were prepared by immunoSEQ multiplex PCR; TCRdb keeps only in-frame clonotypes and omits some of them. The sample includes approximately 150,000 clones, approximately 9.9% of them seen just once.

The rearrangement joins TRBV7-8 to TRBJ2-3, with 8 bases that match TRBD1. The sample was central memory CD4+ T cells from blood. This receptor was taken from a woman aged 18 to 35 in good health. CDR3 sequence (DNA): TGTGCCAGCAGCTCCATAAAGACAGGGGATAGCACAGATACGCAGTATTTT. Residues: CASSSIKTGDSTDTQYF.